Listed below are T cell receptor beta chains from one sample, sequenced in a study of blood T cell repertoires in COVID-19. Repertoires were generated with immunoSEQ multiplex PCR, while TCRdb's copy carries only in-frame clones and drops some. The table records approximately 210,000 clones, around 80% of them present only once. Sequenced input: peripheral blood. These receptors were obtained from a woman in her thirties or forties with acute or convalescent COVID-19. Both conserved end residues are part of each CDR3. The D gene is left open where the match is weak. For some rows the clone size is stated as once, few or many, or as a class when expanded; others skip it.

TRBD1	.	TRBJ1-2	TRBV10-3	CAISGQGAIGYTF	TGTGCCATCAGTGGACAGGGGGCGATTGGCTACACCTTC
TRBD1	.	TRBJ2-7	TRBV6-5	CASSYSGTENYEQYF	TGTGCCAGCAGTTACTCAGGGACAGAGAACTACGAGCAGTACTTC
TRBD2	.	TRBJ2-3	TRBV10-3	CAISEGVSGGFTDTQYF	TGTGCCATCAGTGAAGGGGTTAGCGGGGGTTTCACAGATACGCAGTATTTT
TRBD1	once	TRBJ2-1	TRBV6-4	CASSRQTGGGEQFF	TGTGCCAGCAGCCGCCAGACAGGGGGCGGTGAGCAGTTCTTC
.	.	TRBJ2-2	TRBV6-4	CASARQRNTGELFF	TGTGCCAGCGCCCGACAGAGGAACACCGGGGAGCTGTTTTTT
.	.	TRBJ2-7	TRBV7-8	CASSLDSRGHSYEQYF	TGTGCCAGCAGCTTAGATTCGCGGGGGCACTCCTACGAGCAGTACTTC
.	.	TRBJ1-5	TRBV5-1	CASSLAGGGAGQPQHF	TGCGCCAGCAGCTTGGCCGGCGGGGGCGCGGGTCAGCCCCAGCATTTT
.	.	TRBJ2-7	TRBV5-8	CASSLGGTQQYF	TGTGCCAGCAGCTTGGGAGGCACGCAGCAGTACTTC
.	.	TRBJ2-7	TRBV7-9	CASSLMGSTYEQYF	TGTGCCAGCAGCTTAATGGGCTCAACATACGAGCAGTACTTC
.	.	TRBJ1-1	TRBV12-3/TRBV12-4	CASRHDRNTEAFF	TGTGCCAGCAGACATGACAGAAACACTGAAGCTTTCTTT
.	once	TRBJ1-6	TRBV28	CASAPATGPFSPLHF	TGTGCCAGCGCCCCCGCTACAGGGCCTTTTTCACCCCTCCACTTT
TRBD2	.	TRBJ2-3	TRBV14	CASSFSGSADTQYF	TGTGCCAGCAGCTTTAGCGGGAGCGCAGATACGCAGTATTTT
.	once	TRBJ2-1	TRBV6-5	CASSSWDTAGDEQFF	TGTGCCAGCAGTTCCTGGGACACGGCAGGGGATGAGCAGTTCTTC
TRBD2	.	TRBJ2-7	TRBV4-1	CASSRASGSLTEQYF	TGCGCCAGCAGCCGAGCTAGCGGGAGTCTGACCGAGCAGTACTTC
.	.	TRBJ1-2	TRBV2	CASSEALRGIGGYTF	TGTGCCAGCAGTGAAGCGCTTCGAGGAATTGGGGGCTACACCTTC
TRBD1	.	TRBJ2-1	TRBV3-1/TRBV3-2	CASSRQGADSNEQFF	TGTGCCAGCAGCCGACAGGGGGCGGATTCCAATGAGCAGTTCTTC
TRBD2	.	TRBJ2-7	TRBV14	CASSQNLGLGLYEQYF	TGTGCCAGCAGCCAAAATCTCGGACTAGGTCTCTACGAGCAGTACTTC
.	few	TRBJ2-1	TRBV24-1	CATSDSANNEQFF	TGTGCCACCAGTGATAGCGCGAACAATGAGCAGTTCTTC
.	.	TRBJ1-6	TRBV19	CASSIESRPGSPLHF	TGTGCCAGTAGTATAGAATCCCGGCCGGGTTCACCCCTCCACTTT
TRBD2	.	TRBJ2-6	TRBV11-1	CASSAGGPGANVLTF	TGTGCCAGCAGCGCGGGGGGGCCTGGGGCCAACGTCCTGACTTTC
.	.	TRBJ2-7	TRBV13	CASSLTGQGVREQYF	TGTGCCAGCAGCCTAACTGGACAAGGGGTCCGCGAGCAGTACTTC
.	.	TRBJ1-2	TRBV4-1	CASSPPGIGVGYTF	TGCGCCAGCAGCCCGCCAGGGATTGGGGTTGGCTACACCTTC
.	.	TRBJ2-3	TRBV3-1/TRBV3-2	CASSQDLSGSYTQYF	TGTGCCAGCAGCCAAGACCTTTCGGGGAGCTATACGCAGTATTTT
.	.	TRBJ2-7	TRBV19	CASSAGIYEQYF	TGTGCCAGTAGTGCAGGGATCTACGAGCAGTACTTC
TRBD1	once	TRBJ2-7	TRBV29-1	CSVGATGGSVYEQYF	TGCAGCGTTGGTGCTACAGGGGGCAGTGTTTACGAGCAGTACTTC
.	.	TRBJ2-1	TRBV2	CASSEVTSSYNEQFF	TGTGCCAGCAGTGAAGTAACTAGCTCCTACAATGAGCAGTTCTTC
.	.	TRBJ2-1	TRBV27	CASTRSGLSYNEQFF	TGTGCCAGTACGAGAAGCGGGCTTTCCTACAATGAGCAGTTCTTC
.	.	TRBJ1-6	TRBV2	CASSEDTSYNSPLHF	TGTGCCAGCAGTGAAGACACCTCCTATAATTCACCCCTCCACTTT
.	.	TRBJ1-1	TRBV3-1/TRBV3-2	CASSQEGTGEVFF	TGTGCCAGCAGCCAAGAAGGCACAGGCGAGGTTTTCTTT
TRBD1	.	TRBJ2-7	TRBV29-1	CSVWAGGHEQYF	TGCAGCGTTTGGGCAGGGGGCCACGAGCAGTACTTC
.	.	TRBJ1-1	TRBV2	CASQGWNTEAFF	TGTGCCAGTCAGGGTTGGAACACTGAAGCTTTCTTT
.	.	TRBJ2-7	TRBV18	CASSSGLGNLGGPEQYF	TGTGCCAGCTCATCGGGCCTAGGGAACCTCGGGGGGCCCGAGCAGTACTTC
TRBD1	.	TRBJ1-2	TRBV10-1	CASSLGTDNYGYTF	TGCGCCAGCAGTCTGGGGACAGACAACTATGGCTACACCTTC
.	.	TRBJ2-2	TRBV11-2	CASSLGLLTGELFF	TGTGCCAGCAGCTTAGGGCTTCTCACCGGGGAGCTGTTTTTT
TRBD1	.	TRBJ1-5	TRBV27	CASSLDRANQPQHF	TGTGCCAGCAGTTTAGACAGGGCTAATCAGCCCCAGCATTTT
.	.	TRBJ1-1	TRBV12-5	CASGTQGRNTEAFF	TGTGCTAGTGGGACACAGGGAAGGAACACTGAAGCTTTCTTT
TRBD1	once	TRBJ1-2	TRBV7-9	CASSLMPGQVEYGYTF	TGTGCCAGCAGCTTAATGCCGGGACAGGTCGAATATGGCTACACCTTC
.	few	TRBJ2-3	TRBV7-3	CASSQSGGTDTQYF	TGTGCCAGCAGTCAATCCGGGGGCACAGATACGCAGTATTTT
.	.	TRBJ2-2	TRBV3-1/TRBV3-2	CASSPPGFTGELFF	TGTGCCAGCAGCCCTCCCGGGTTCACCGGGGAGCTGTTTTTT
.	.	TRBJ1-2	TRBV12-3/TRBV12-4	CASSSREDYGYTF	TGTGCCAGCAGTTCCCGGGAAGACTATGGCTACACCTTC
TRBD1	.	TRBJ1-1	TRBV5-6	CASSPDAGGLAEAFF	TGTGCCAGCAGCCCCGACGCAGGGGGTCTGGCTGAAGCTTTCTTT
.	.	TRBJ2-1	TRBV20-1	CSARGPGEQFF	TGCAGTGCTAGGGGGCCAGGGGAGCAGTTCTTC
.	.	TRBJ2-7	TRBV27	CASSRGEIYEQYF	TGTGCCAGCAGCAGGGGCGAAATCTACGAGCAGTACTTC
TRBD1	.	TRBJ2-3	TRBV27	CASSSLIGDRVGGTQYF	TGTGCCAGCAGTTCGTTGATAGGGGACAGGGTAGGGGGTACGCAGTATTTT
TRBD1	.	TRBJ1-1	TRBV30	CAWSIRTGLENTEAFF	TGTGCCTGGAGTATACGGACAGGGCTCGAGAACACTGAAGCTTTCTTT
.	.	TRBJ2-2	TRBV6-2/TRBV6-3	CASSYRLTRTGELFF	TGTGCCAGCAGTTACCGACTCACTAGAACCGGGGAGCTGTTTTTT
TRBD1	.	TRBJ1-1	TRBV9	CASNIGQGMNTEAFF	TGTGCCAGCAACATAGGACAGGGGATGAACACTGAAGCTTTCTTT
TRBD1	few	TRBJ1-2	TRBV6-6	CASSNGQGNYGYTF	TGTGCCAGCAGTAACGGACAGGGGAACTATGGCTACACCTTC
TRBD1	.	TRBJ1-4	TRBV6-5	CASTQGTVSREKLFF	TGTGCCAGCACACAGGGGACGGTCAGTCGCGAAAAACTGTTTTTT
.	few	TRBJ2-2	TRBV6-5	CAARLLAHTGELFF	TGTGCCGCCCGACTATTAGCGCACACCGGGGAGCTGTTTTTT
.	.	TRBJ2-3	TRBV25-1	CASNPWSISGADTQYF	TGTGCCAGCAACCCCTGGTCAATTTCGGGGGCAGATACGCAGTATTTT
TRBD2	.	TRBJ2-1	TRBV5-1	CASSSHARGGSSYNEQFF	TGCGCCAGCAGCTCGCATGCGCGGGGGGGCAGCTCCTACAATGAGCAGTTCTTC
TRBD1	.	TRBJ1-5	TRBV6-1	CASSEGTGQPQHF	TGTGCCAGCAGTGAAGGGACAGGTCAGCCCCAGCATTTT
TRBD1	.	TRBJ1-2	TRBV30	CAWSRQGGHGYTF	TGTGCCTGGAGCCGACAGGGAGGACATGGCTACACCTTC